A selection of T cell receptor beta chains follows, all from one sample in a study of beta chain features in type 1 diabetes. Using immunoSEQ multiplex PCR, the repertoire was profiled, and TCRdb retains in-frame clones only, with some absent. The repertoire has hundreds of thousands of clones, about 14% of them found once; the top ten carry 0.03% to 0.04%. The sample comprised naive CD4+ T cells from blood. These TCRs come from a man aged 18 to 29 with type 1 diabetes. Each CDR3 is given without its conserved first and last residue. Clone size is given for some rows only: seen once, a few or many times, or a class if the clone is expanded.

v_gene,abundance,j_gene,CDR3aa
TRBV7-2,NA,TRBJ1-1,ASSGQVNTEAF
TRBV9,NA,TRBJ2-1,ASSVGEVNEQF
TRBV28,few,TRBJ2-7,ASTRQGILREQY
TRBV30,few,TRBJ1-5,AWSQGTGATQPQH
TRBV20-1,NA,TRBJ1-2,SARHIYGYT
TRBV6-5,NA,TRBJ1-4,ASGPTTGREKLF
TRBV6-5,few,TRBJ2-7,ASSYGDFRDEQY
TRBV25-1,few,TRBJ2-7,ASRRGQISYEQY
TRBV7-3,few,TRBJ2-5,ASRFNSVGGTQY
TRBV18,few,TRBJ1-1,ASSIGQGITEAF
TRBV9,NA,TRBJ1-2,ASSGRNRVVSDGYT
TRBV11-2,NA,TRBJ2-2,ASSFDRNTGELF
TRBV9,few,TRBJ1-1,ASSVAGGTGEVEAF
TRBV9,NA,TRBJ1-4,ASSLTGVLNEKLF
TRBV2,NA,TRBJ1-6,AVGATGAQSPLH